The rows below give T cell receptor beta chains drawn from one sample of a study of cytomegalovirus exposure and HLA in healthy donors. Here immunoSEQ multiplex PCR was the method, and the copy in TCRdb shows in-frame clones only, minus some. There are under 200,000 clones in the sample, with around 0.8% held by the top ten. Source material: PBMCs. The receptors come from a woman aged 18-29 years in good health and CMV-seropositive. The CDR3 runs from the conserved cysteine through the conserved F or W. D genes are given only for firm matches.

d_gene	v_gene	j_gene	CDR3aa	CDR3nt
TRBD1	TRBV7-9	TRBJ1-2	CASSAGQGNYGYTF	TGTGCCAGCAGCGCGGGACAGGGAAACTATGGCTACACCTTC
.	TRBV30	TRBJ1-3	CAWSPGQISGNTIYF	TGTGCCTGGAGTCCGGGACAAATCTCTGGAAACACCATATATTTT
.	TRBV12-2	TRBJ2-7	CASRLIRVQGASYEQYF	TGTGCAAGTCGCTTAATAAGGGTCCAGGGGGCTTCGTACGAGCAGTACTTC
.	TRBV29-1	TRBJ1-1	CTAGRLNTEAFF	TGCACCGCCGGCAGGCTGAACACTGAAGCTTTCTTT
.	TRBV9	TRBJ2-3	CASSVDFNTDTQYF	TGTGCCAGCAGCGTAGATTTCAACACAGATACGCAGTATTTT
.	TRBV11-2	TRBJ2-5	CASSSSPTSLETQYF	TGTGCCAGCAGCTCTTCTCCTACTAGTTTGGAGACCCAGTACTTC
TRBD2	TRBV5-1	TRBJ2-1	CASSNLAGGTYNEQFF	TGCGCCAGCAGCAATCTAGCGGGGGGCACCTACAATGAGCAGTTCTTC
.	TRBV12-2	TRBJ2-5	CASRLAPQTVQRGAQETQYF	TGTGCAAGTCGCTTAGCGCCCCAGACAGTCCAGCGGGGGGCTCAAGAGACCCAGTACTTC
.	TRBV19	TRBJ1-2	CASTTAGYGYTF	TGTGCCAGTACCACGGCCGGGTATGGCTACACCTTC
TRBD1	TRBV19	TRBJ1-5	CASSIGQGAGWQPQHF	TGTGCCAGTAGTATAGGTCAGGGGGCGGGATGGCAGCCCCAGCATTTT
TRBD2	TRBV4-1	TRBJ2-7	CASSPRQPGGYEQYF	TGCGCCAGCAGCCCCCGCCAACCGGGGGGGTACGAGCAGTACTTC
.	TRBV6-5	TRBJ2-1	CASKIGGNSFNEQFF	TGTGCCAGCAAGATTGGCGGTAATTCTTTCAATGAGCAGTTCTTC
.	TRBV4-3	TRBJ2-3	CASSQLIGEADTQYF	TGCGCCAGCAGCCAATTGATAGGGGAGGCAGATACGCAGTATTTT
TRBD1	TRBV7-6	TRBJ2-6	CASSSGTGGYGANVLTF	TGTGCCAGCAGCTCCGGGACAGGGGGCTACGGGGCCAACGTCCTGACTTTC
.	TRBV9	TRBJ2-3	CASSAPAAVDTQYF	TGTGCCAGCAGCGCCCCCGCCGCGGTAGATACGCAGTATTTT
.	TRBV30	TRBJ2-1	CAWSRRQPGYNEQFF	TGTGCCTGGAGTAGGAGGCAGCCCGGATACAATGAGCAGTTCTTC
TRBD1	TRBV10-3	TRBJ2-2	CAISNGTANTGELFF	TGTGCCATCAGTAACGGGACAGCGAACACCGGGGAGCTGTTTTTT
.	TRBV30	TRBJ1-1	CAWSVPGRSMNTEAFF	TGTGCCTGGAGCGTACCTGGTCGTTCTATGAACACTGAAGCTTTCTTT
.	TRBV19	TRBJ1-5	CASSIVEVGNQPQHF	TGTGCCAGTAGTATAGTTGAGGTGGGCAATCAGCCCCAGCATTTT
.	TRBV5-6	TRBJ1-3	CASSLAGTTSGNTIYF	TGTGCCAGCAGCTTGGCGGGAACCACCTCTGGAAACACCATATATTTT
.	TRBV30	TRBJ2-1	CAGHLGLGLLEQFF	TGTGCCGGCCACTTGGGACTCGGTTTGCTTGAGCAGTTCTTC
TRBD2	TRBV7-8	TRBJ2-1	CASSLTGTSDSSYNEQFF	TGTGCCAGCAGCTTAACCGGGACTAGCGATAGCTCCTACAATGAGCAGTTCTTC
.	TRBV9	TRBJ2-3	CASSLRRLSTDTQYF	TGTGCCAGCAGCCTTCGAAGACTCAGCACAGATACGCAGTATTTT
TRBD1	TRBV10-3	TRBJ2-3	CAIMGRQGSPDTQYF	TGTGCCATCATGGGACGACAGGGGAGTCCAGATACGCAGTATTTT
.	TRBV4-3	TRBJ1-1	CASRRTTDTRDLDTEAFF	TGCGCCAGCAGACGGACGACAGACACCCGTGACCTGGACACTGAAGCTTTCTTT
TRBD2	TRBV5-1	TRBJ2-5	CASSWGTSGETQYF	TGCGCCAGCAGCTGGGGGACTAGCGGGGAGACCCAGTACTTC
.	TRBV6-6	TRBJ2-2	CASSYSSVTGELFF	TGTGCCAGCAGTTACTCCTCCGTCACCGGGGAGCTGTTTTTT
.	TRBV5-1	TRBJ2-1	CASSLLVQDEQFF	TGCGCCAGCAGCTTGTTGGTCCAGGATGAGCAGTTCTTC
.	TRBV6-4	TRBJ1-1	CASILGFPGQGLGTEAFF	.
.	TRBV5-4	TRBJ1-1	CASSYRLNTEAFF	TGTGCCAGCAGTTACAGATTAAACACTGAAGCTTTCTTT
.	TRBV13	TRBJ2-1	CASSLGRAKQFF	TGTGCCAGCAGCTTAGGCAGGGCCAAGCAGTTCTTC
TRBD1	TRBV14	TRBJ1-5	CASSHGTGDNQPQHF	TGTGCCAGCAGCCACGGGACAGGGGACAATCAGCCCCAGCATTTT
TRBD2	TRBV4-1	TRBJ2-1	CASSQAPRRLAVINEQFF	TGCGCCAGCAGCCAAGCCCCTAGGAGGCTAGCGGTTATCAATGAGCAGTTCTTC
.	TRBV10-3	TRBJ2-7	CAIRGHTAYEQYF	TGTGCCATCAGGGGCCATACAGCCTACGAGCAGTACTTC
TRBD2	TRBV11-3	TRBJ2-5	CASSSGGRETQYF	TGTGCCAGCAGCTCGGGGGGGCGGGAGACCCAGTACTTC
.	TRBV30	TRBJ1-2	CASRTVDYGYTF	TGTGCCTCGCGGACAGTCGACTATGGCTACACCTTC
.	TRBV9	TRBJ1-2	CASSVASRGYGYTF	TGTGCCAGCAGCGTAGCTTCCAGGGGCTATGGCTACACCTTC
.	TRBV11-2	TRBJ2-6	CASSLRPSASGANVLTF	TGTGCCAGCAGCTTACGGCCGAGCGCGTCTGGGGCCAACGTCCTGACTTTC
TRBD1	TRBV19	TRBJ1-2	CASSPLTGSTNGYTF	TGTGCCAGTAGTCCCCTGACAGGGTCGACGAATGGCTACACCTTC
.	TRBV6-5	TRBJ1-3	CASSYSPGGAGNTIYF	TGTGCCAGCAGTTACTCCCCCGGGGGGGCTGGAAACACCATATATTTT
.	TRBV5-1	TRBJ1-1	CASSTGPVNTEAFF	TGCGCCAGCAGCACAGGACCGGTGAACACTGAAGCTTTCTTT
.	TRBV11-2	TRBJ2-7	CASSLGGQGGYYEQYF	TGTGCCAGCAGCTTAGGCGGCCAGGGGGGATACTACGAGCAGTACTTC
TRBD1	TRBV19	TRBJ1-2	CASSDPGQGPTLDTF	TGTGCCAGTAGTGACCCGGGACAGGGGCCGACCCTTGACACCTTC
TRBD1	TRBV5-1	TRBJ2-5	CASSGTGVEETQYF	TGCGCCAGCAGCGGGACAGGGGTGGAGGAGACCCAGTACTTC
TRBD1	TRBV30	TRBJ1-5	CAWSDGQGSNQPQHF	TGTGCCTGGAGTGATGGACAGGGGAGCAATCAGCCCCAGCATTTT
.	TRBV7-3	TRBJ1-3	CASSSPVQPRDYTSGNTIYF	TGTGCCAGCAGCTCCCCCGTCCAACCCAGGGATTACACCTCTGGAAACACCATATATTTT
TRBD1	TRBV19	TRBJ1-5	CASSGTGQSNQPQHF	TGTGCCAGTAGTGGGACAGGCCAGAGCAATCAGCCCCAGCATTTT
TRBD1	TRBV30	TRBJ1-2	CAWSLRTGAHYGYTF	TGTGCCTGGAGTCTTCGGACAGGGGCACACTATGGCTACACCTTC
.	TRBV5-6	TRBJ2-7	CASSLKDYHYEQYF	TGTGCCAGCAGCTTAAAGGACTATCACTACGAGCAGTACTTC
TRBD1	TRBV11-1	TRBJ1-1	CASSPSGQGNTEAFF	TGTGCCAGCAGCCCTAGCGGACAGGGGAACACTGAAGCTTTCTTT